This TCR beta chain was captured in a study of cytomegalovirus exposure and HLA in healthy donors. Study-level results: Cytomegalovirus-associated TCR beta chains were listed, numbering some 170. TCR clusters originating in the first cohort tended to co-occur in the roughly 120 validation repertoires, according to a later analysis.

Comments on this clone: The target antigen is unknown.

The protocol was immunoSEQ multiplex PCR, while the TCRdb copy is restricted to in-frame clones and leaves out a portion. This table holds 250,000 to 350,000 clones, around 90% found once. CDR3 length equals 15 residues. CDR1 SGHRS and CDR2 YFSETQ come from the germline V gene. The V gene lost 4 bases and the J gene lost 2 bases, with 15 bases spanning the gap. V gene TRBV5-1 combines with J gene TRBJ1-1, with TRBD1 as a possible D gene (6 bases). Input material: PBMCs. This receptor was taken from a man aged 25 to 40 in good health and CMV-seronegative. The DNA for the CDR3 is TGCGCCAGCAGCCTTGAGGACAGTCTTAACACTGAAGCTTTCTTT. It translates to CASSLEDSLNTEAFF.